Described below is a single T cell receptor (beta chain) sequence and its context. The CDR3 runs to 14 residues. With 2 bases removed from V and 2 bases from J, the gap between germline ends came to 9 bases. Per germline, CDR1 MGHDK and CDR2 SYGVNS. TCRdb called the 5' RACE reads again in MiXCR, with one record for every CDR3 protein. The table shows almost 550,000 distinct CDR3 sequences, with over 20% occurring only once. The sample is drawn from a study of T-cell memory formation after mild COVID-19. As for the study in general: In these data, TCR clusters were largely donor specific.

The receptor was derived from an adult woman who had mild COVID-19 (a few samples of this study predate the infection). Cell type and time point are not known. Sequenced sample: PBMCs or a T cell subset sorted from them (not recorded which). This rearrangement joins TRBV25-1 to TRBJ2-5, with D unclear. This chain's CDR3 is CASSEQDPQETQYF. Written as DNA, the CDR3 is TGTGCCAGCAGTGAACAGGACCCTCAAGAGACCCAGTACTTC.